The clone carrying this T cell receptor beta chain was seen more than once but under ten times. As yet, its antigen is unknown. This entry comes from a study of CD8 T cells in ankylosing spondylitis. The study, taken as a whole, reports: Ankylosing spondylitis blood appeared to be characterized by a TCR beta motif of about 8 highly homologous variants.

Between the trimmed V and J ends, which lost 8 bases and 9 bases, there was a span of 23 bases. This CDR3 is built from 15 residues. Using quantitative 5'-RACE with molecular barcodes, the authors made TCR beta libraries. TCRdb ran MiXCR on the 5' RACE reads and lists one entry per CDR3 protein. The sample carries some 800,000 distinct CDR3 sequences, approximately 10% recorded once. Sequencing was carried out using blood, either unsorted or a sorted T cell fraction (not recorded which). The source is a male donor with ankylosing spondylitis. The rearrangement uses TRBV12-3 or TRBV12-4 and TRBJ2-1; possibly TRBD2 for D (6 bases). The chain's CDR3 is CASSRSFREESEQFF. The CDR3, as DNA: TGTGCCAGCTCCCGAAGTTTTAGGGAGGAGTCTGAGCAGTTCTTC.